The 29 T cell receptor beta chains below come from one sample, sequenced in a study of graft-versus-host responses after intestinal transplantation (dated by TCRdb to 2020 to 2022). The antigens of these receptors remain unknown. Library preparation employed the immunoSEQ multiplex PCR assay. In TCRdb, the immuneACCESS table is reduced to in-frame sequences with V and J assigned. These tables do not hold every clone; where another copy was compared, an unresolved V gene accounts for under half, and the others remain unexplained. The sample table records 140,000 or so clones; about 93% of these occur just once. In total, the top ten clones hold about 0.2% of the sample. The time point label here, explained by the study, means: cells obtained before transplantation from donor or recipient. The specimen comprised unstimulated CD4+ T cells sorted from spleen or lymph node cells, sampled before intestinal transplant. These receptors all come from a human donor who received an intestinal transplant.

In this sample, this clone turned up once. The chain recombines TRBV27 with TRBJ1-6, with D possibly TRBD1 on 6 matching bases. The CDR3 runs to 14 residues. The germline CDR1 and CDR2 sequences are MNHEY and SMNVEV (reference sequence). The V gene lost 2 bases and the J gene lost 9 bases, with 11 bases spanning the gap. The CDR3 sequence is CASSLPGVGSPLHF. The CDR3, as DNA: TGTGCCAGCAGTTTACCAGGGGTGGGTTCACCCCTCCACTTT.

This clone was found once. V gene TRBV18 combines with J gene TRBJ2-2; 9 bases are a match to TRBD2. V lost 0 bases to trimming and J lost 1 base; unmatched junction nucleotides: 9. This CDR3 region has 19 residues. Germline V gene sequence: CDR1 KGHSH, CDR2 LQKENI. The CDR3 protein is CASSPPKLVTSGNTGELFF. CDR3 DNA sequence: TGTGCCAGCTCACCACCGAAACTCGTGACTAGCGGGAACACCGGGGAGCTGTTTTTT.

The chain uses TRBV19 and TRBJ2-1, with 8 positions matching TRBD2. This CDR3 comprises 16 residues. V shed 6 bases, J shed 0 bases, and the junction held 7 bases outside the gene matches. CDR1 LNHDA and CDR2 SQIVND come from the germline V gene (reference sequence). The CDR3 here is CASSDLAGRSYNEQFF. The CDR3, as DNA: TGTGCCAGTAGCGACTTAGCGGGGCGCTCCTACAATGAGCAGTTCTTC.

V usage is TRBV5-1 and J usage is TRBJ2-7, with 12 bases aligning to TRBD2. J gave up 3 bases and V 2 bases, and 3 bases lay outside the gene matches. Germline V gene lookup returns CDR1 SGHRS and CDR2 YFSETQ. The CDR3 runs 15 residues. CDR3 protein: CASSFGLAGNYEQYF. CDR3 DNA: TGCGCCAGCAGCTTCGGACTAGCGGGAAACTACGAGCAGTACTTC.

This clone was picked up one time. The J gene is TRBJ2-5, the V gene TRBV5-6; D is undetermined. The CDR3 covers 18 residues. V was cut by 0 bases and J by 4 bases, with 22 bases left in between. Per the germline V gene, CDR1 is SGHDT and CDR2 is YYEEEE. The CDR3 DNA sequence: TGTGCCAGCAGCTTGGTGGTTTTCGGTTCCCAAAACACAGAGACCCAGTACTTC. It codes for CASSLVVFGSQNTETQYF. The whole variable domain, filled in from reference TRBV5-6 and TRBJ2-5, reads DAGVTQSPTHLIKTRGQQVTLRCSPKSGHDTVSWYQQALGQGPQFIFQYYEEEERQRGNFPDRFSGHQFPNYSSELNVNALLLGDSALYLCASSLVVFGSQNTETQYFGPGTRLLVL.

The chain carries TRBV28 and TRBJ1-1, with 8 bases lining up with TRBD1. V lost 5 bases, J lost 0 bases, and 20 bases stayed unmatched. CDR1 is MDHEN, CDR2 SYDVKM, per germline. The CDR3 consists of 20 residues. CDR3 DNA sequence: TGTGCCAGCAGTCTCCGAAACCCCTTAACAGGGGGGAGGATGAACACTGAAGCTTTCTTT. It yields the protein CASSLRNPLTGGRMNTEAFF.

The chain carries TRBV27 and TRBJ2-5; D call uncertain. The CDR3 is 13 residues long. Per germline, CDR1 MNHEY and CDR2 SMNVEV (reference sequence). Trimming removed 9 bases at V and 4 bases at J, with 15 bases between. CDR3 sequence: CASTDRPRETQYF. CDR3 nucleotide sequence: TGTGCCAGTACCGACCGCCCCCGAGAGACCCAGTACTTC.

On this clone itself: One end of the junction fails to match germline, which may point to a read error. The J gene is TRBJ2-7, the V gene TRBV10-3, with D perhaps being TRBD1 or TRBD2 (5 bases each). This CDR3 has 13 residues. From germline, CDR1 is ENHRY and CDR2 SYGVKD. CDR3 residues: CAISESRDGDMDF. For the CDR3, the DNA is TGTGCCATCAGTGAGTCTCGGGACGGAGATATGGACTTC.

The V and J genes are TRBV6-1 and TRBJ1-3, with D possibly TRBD1 on 5 matching bases. Per the germline V gene, CDR1 is MNHNS and CDR2 is SASEGT. V gave up 6 bases and J gave up 0 bases, with 9 bases separating them. This CDR3 spans 14 amino acids. Written as DNA, the CDR3 is TGTGCCAGCAGACGGGGGTACTCTGGAAACACCATATATTTT. It specifies CASRRGYSGNTIYF.

This chain uses TRBV5-4 with TRBJ2-5, with D perhaps TRBD1 (5 bases). CDR3 size: 12 residues. V dropped 3 bases and J dropped 2 bases, with 5 bases sitting between them. Germline assignment: CDR1 SGHNT and CDR2 YYREEE (reference sequence). This CDR3 reads CASSWTQETQYF. The DNA of the CDR3 is TGTGCCAGCAGCTGGACACAAGAGACCCAGTACTTC.

The rearrangement links TRBV9 to TRBJ2-3, with 7 bases fitting TRBD1. The CDR3 runs to 14 residues. V was clipped by 3 bases and J by 3 bases; unmatched bases: 4. The germline V gene encodes CDR1 SGDLS and CDR2 YYNGEE. DNA for the CDR3: TGTGCCAGCAGCGCCCGGGACAGAACAGATACGCAGTATTTT. Its protein is CASSARDRTDTQYF.

This chain links TRBV19 with TRBJ1-2, with TRBD1 identical over 8 bases. The CDR3 is 13 amino acids. With V trimmed by 9 bases and J by 5 bases, 8 bases remained unmatched. Germline assignment: CDR1 LNHDA and CDR2 SQIVND (reference sequence). The CDR3 region is CASLDRGGYGYTF. In nucleotides, the CDR3 is TGTGCCAGCCTCGACAGGGGAGGGTATGGCTACACCTTC.

The J gene is TRBJ1-1, the V gene TRBV25-1; 7 bases are a match to TRBD1. The germline V gene has CDR1 MGHDK and CDR2 SYGVNS. With 6 bases clipped from V and 0 bases from J, the junction kept 1 base outside the gene matches. The CDR3 runs to 13 residues. The chain's CDR3 is CASRGQLNTEAFF. CDR3 DNA sequence: TGTGCCAGCAGGGGACAGTTGAACACTGAAGCTTTCTTT.

This chain joins TRBV5-6 and TRBJ1-1; 9 nucleotides agree with TRBD1. The germline V gene encodes CDR1 SGHDT and CDR2 YYEEEE. The V segment lost 4 bases and the J segment 4 bases; nucleotides outside the gene matches: 8. CDR3 length equals 15 residues. CDR3 region: CASSNYRGQGTEAFF. CDR3 sequence (DNA): TGTGCCAGCAGCAACTACAGGGGGCAGGGCACTGAAGCTTTCTTT.

This chain joins TRBV19 and TRBJ2-5, with a possible D match to TRBD1 (6 bases). Per the germline V gene, CDR1 is LNHDA and CDR2 is SQIVND (reference sequence). V was trimmed by 6 bases and J by 3 bases, leaving 8 bases between them. This CDR3 region has 12 residues. CDR3 bases: TGTGCCAGTAGAGACAGGAAAGAGACCCAGTACTTC. This codes for CASRDRKETQYF.

The chain couples TRBV27 to TRBJ2-7; D unresolved. The CDR3 contains 12 residues. The germline V gene has CDR1 MNHEY and CDR2 SMNVEV (reference sequence). V lost 5 bases and J lost 0, with 5 bases in between. The DNA of the CDR3 is TGTGCCAGCAGTGCCCCCTCCTACGAGCAGTACTTC. The encoded protein is CASSAPSYEQYF.

The gene calls are TRBV7-8 and TRBJ2-1; the D gene is possibly TRBD2 (6 bases). Germline CDR1 SGHVS, CDR2 FQNEAQ. This CDR3 contains 18 residues. Deletions cut 1 base from V and 1 base from J, with 17 bases between. CDR3 sequence: CASSLDRRGARSYNEQFF. Written as DNA, the CDR3 is TGTGCCAGCAGCTTAGATAGGCGCGGGGCGAGGTCCTACAATGAGCAGTTCTTC.

V and J are TRBV7-3 and TRBJ2-1, with 7 bases aligning to TRBD2. CDR3 length: 15 residues. The germline V gene has CDR1 SGHTA and CDR2 FQGTGA. The V and J ends lost 2 bases and 6 bases, in that order; junction bases with no gene match: 7. The CDR3 protein is CASSLAASGPNEQFF. The CDR3 nucleotides are TGTGCCAGCAGCTTAGCGGCTAGCGGTCCCAATGAGCAGTTCTTC.

The CDR3: CAWSAELANTGELFF. CDR3 coding DNA: TGTGCCTGGAGTGCCGAGCTAGCGAACACCGGGGAGCTGTTTTTT. J is TRBJ2-2 and V is TRBV30; D unresolved. Trimming left V 1 base short and J 0 bases short, with 9 bases between. Germline assignment: CDR1 GTSNPN and CDR2 SVGIG (reference sequence). The CDR3 contains 15 residues.

This clone was counted a single time. This chain uses TRBV7-2 with TRBJ2-1; either TRBD1 or TRBD2 may supply D (5 bases each). Trimming took 5 bases from V and 1 from J, leaving 15 bases between them. The germline V gene has CDR1 SGHTA and CDR2 FQGNSA. This CDR3 is built from 16 residues. CDR3 loop: CASSVGTDVSYNEQFF. The CDR3 nucleotides read TGTGCCAGCAGCGTGGGGACCGATGTATCCTACAATGAGCAGTTCTTC.

The J gene is TRBJ2-7, the V gene TRBV6-6, with a weak D call TRBD1 (5 bases). V was cut by 6 bases and J by 2 bases, with 17 bases left in between. CDR3 length: 15 amino acids. From germline, CDR1 is MNHNY and CDR2 SVGAGI (reference sequence). CDR3 in amino acids: CASRVASTGPYEQYF. The CDR3 DNA reads TGTGCCAGCAGGGTCGCCTCTACAGGACCCTACGAGCAGTACTTC.

V usage is TRBV28 and J usage is TRBJ1-2, with 7 positions matching TRBD1. The germline gives CDR1 MDHEN, CDR2 SYDVKM. V gave up 5 bases and J gave up 6 bases; unmatched junction bases: 12. This CDR3 spans 15 amino acids. The CDR3 protein is CASSGTVFKLHGYTF. The CDR3 bases are TGTGCCAGCAGTGGGACAGTCTTCAAACTACATGGCTACACCTTC.

This chain connects TRBV5-1 to TRBJ1-2, with a weak D call TRBD1 (6 bases). V gave up 4 bases and J gave up 5 bases, with 18 bases separating them. Germline-derived CDR1 and CDR2 are SGHRS and YFSETQ. CDR3 size: 15 residues. CDR3 amino acids: CASSDLQGPGYGYTF. The CDR3 DNA reads as TGCGCCAGCAGCGATTTACAGGGTCCCGGATATGGCTACACCTTC. Based on the CDR3 plus reference TRBV5-1 and TRBJ1-2, the full variable domain is KAGVTQTPRYLIKTRGQQVTLSCSPISGHRSVSWYQQTPGQGLQFLFEYFSETQRNKGNFPGRFSGRQFSNSRSEMNVSTLELGDSALYLCASSDLQGPGYGYTFGSGTRLTVV.

The chain links TRBV27 to TRBJ2-6, with D hard to call. The V gene's germline CDR1 is MNHEY and CDR2 SMNVEV (reference sequence). The CDR3 runs 18 residues. Deletions cut 2 bases from V and 0 bases from J, with 14 bases between. The chain's CDR3 is CASSLMAGGYSGANVLTF. In nucleotides, the CDR3 is TGTGCCAGCAGTTTAATGGCAGGTGGTTACTCTGGGGCCAACGTCCTGACTTTC.

The J gene is TRBJ2-5, the V gene TRBV28, with D uncertain. Germline V gene sequence: CDR1 MDHEN, CDR2 SYDVKM. The CDR3 sequence is 13 residues long. With 7 bases removed from V and 5 bases from J, the gap between germline ends came to 14 bases. The CDR3 is CASNSGLEETQYF. The CDR3 DNA sequence: TGTGCCAGCAACTCTGGGTTGGAGGAGACCCAGTACTTC.

Concerning this clone: The same CDR3 also results from other DNA sequences found in this sample. The V and J genes are TRBV5-1 and TRBJ1-3; D is ambiguous. This CDR3 has 14 amino acids. V was clipped by 0 bases and J by 4 bases, with 8 bases between them. Germline assignment: CDR1 SGHRS and CDR2 YFSETQ. Here the CDR3 reads CASSLGDTGNTIYF. CDR3 coding DNA: TGCGCCAGCAGCTTGGGGGATACAGGAAACACCATATATTTT. Variable domain in full (rest from reference TRBV5-1 and TRBJ1-3): KAGVTQTPRYLIKTRGQQVTLSCSPISGHRSVSWYQQTPGQGLQFLFEYFSETQRNKGNFPGRFSGRQFSNSRSEMNVSTLELGDSALYLCASSLGDTGNTIYFGEGSWLTVV.

The CDR3 DNA follows: TGTGCCTGGAGTCGGAGCAGAGTTAATGAAAAACTGTTTTTT. This gives the protein CAWSRSRVNEKLFF. The V gene is TRBV30, the J gene TRBJ1-4, with D unresolved. Germline CDR1 and CDR2: GTSNPN and SVGIG (reference sequence). Trimming cost V 2 bases and J 4 bases, with 11 bases left between them. The CDR3 runs 14 residues.

V is TRBV30 and J is TRBJ2-7; tentatively, D is TRBD2 (6 bases). The CDR3 has 12 amino acids. V was cut by 5 bases and J by 0 bases, with 8 bases left in between. Germline CDR1 and CDR2: GTSNPN and SVGIG (reference sequence). CDR3 region: CAWVSGSYEQYF. The CDR3, as DNA: TGTGCCTGGGTTAGCGGCTCCTACGAGCAGTACTTC.

This chain joins TRBV6-1 and TRBJ2-7; 13 positions match TRBD2. The CDR3 has 15 residues. J gave up 2 bases and V 4 bases, and 2 bases lay outside the gene matches. Germline assignment: CDR1 MNHNS and CDR2 SASEGT. As DNA, the CDR3 is TGTGCCAGCAGTGCCACTAGCGGGAGGGCCTACGAGCAGTACTTC. Translation: CASSATSGRAYEQYF.